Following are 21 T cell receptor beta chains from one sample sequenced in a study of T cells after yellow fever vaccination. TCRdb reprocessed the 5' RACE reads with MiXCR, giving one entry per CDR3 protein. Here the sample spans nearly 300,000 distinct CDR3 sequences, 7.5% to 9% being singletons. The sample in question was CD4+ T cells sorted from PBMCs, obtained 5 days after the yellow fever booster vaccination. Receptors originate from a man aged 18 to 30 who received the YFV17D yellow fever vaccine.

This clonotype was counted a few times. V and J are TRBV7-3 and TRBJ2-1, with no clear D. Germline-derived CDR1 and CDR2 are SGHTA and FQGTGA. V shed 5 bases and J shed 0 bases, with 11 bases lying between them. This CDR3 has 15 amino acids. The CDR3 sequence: CASSPRSDSYNEQFF. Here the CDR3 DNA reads TGTGCCAGCAGCCCTCGGTCAGACTCCTACAATGAGCAGTTCTTC.

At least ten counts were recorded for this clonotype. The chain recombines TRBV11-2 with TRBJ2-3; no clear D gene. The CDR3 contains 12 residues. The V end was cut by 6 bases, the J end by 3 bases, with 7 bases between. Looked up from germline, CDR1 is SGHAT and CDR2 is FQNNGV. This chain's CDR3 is CASRDRTDTQYF. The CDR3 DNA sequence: TGTGCCAGCAGAGACCGAACAGATACGCAGTATTTT. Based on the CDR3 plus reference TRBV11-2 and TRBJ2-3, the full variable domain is EAGVAQSPRYKIIEKRQSVAFWCNPISGHATLYWYQQILGQGPKLLIQFQNNGVVDDSQLPKDRFSAERLKGVDSTLKIQPAKLEDSAVYLCASRDRTDTQYFGPGTRLTVL.

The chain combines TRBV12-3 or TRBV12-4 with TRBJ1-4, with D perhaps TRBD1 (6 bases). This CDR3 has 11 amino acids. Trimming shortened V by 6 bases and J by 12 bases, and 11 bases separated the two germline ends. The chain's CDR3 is CASSQGFELFF. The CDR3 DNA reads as TGTGCCAGCAGCCAGGGGTTTGAACTGTTTTTT.

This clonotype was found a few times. The CDR3 loop is CASRRGTGSYEQYF. The CDR3 DNA reads TGCGCCAGCAGACGAGGGACAGGCTCCTACGAGCAGTACTTC. The V call is TRBV4-3, the J call TRBJ2-7, with 8 bases matching TRBD1. This CDR3 spans 14 amino acids. The germline V gene encodes CDR1 LGHNA and CDR2 YSLEER. Losses at the gene ends were 6 bases for V and 0 bases for J; bases not matched to a gene: 4.

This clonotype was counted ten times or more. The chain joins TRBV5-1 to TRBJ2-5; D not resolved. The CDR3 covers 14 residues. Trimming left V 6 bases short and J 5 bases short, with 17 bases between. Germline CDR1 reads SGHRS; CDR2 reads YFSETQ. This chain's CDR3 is CASTPRGQLETQYF. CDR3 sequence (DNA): TGCGCCAGCACCCCGCGTGGGCAGCTGGAGACCCAGTACTTC.

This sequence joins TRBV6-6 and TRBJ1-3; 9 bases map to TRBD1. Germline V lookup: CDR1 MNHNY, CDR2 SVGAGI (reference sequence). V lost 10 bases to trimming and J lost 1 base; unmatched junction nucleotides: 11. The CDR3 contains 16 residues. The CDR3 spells CATVAMGQGSGNTIYF. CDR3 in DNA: TGTGCCACCGTTGCTATGGGACAGGGATCTGGAAACACCATATATTTT.

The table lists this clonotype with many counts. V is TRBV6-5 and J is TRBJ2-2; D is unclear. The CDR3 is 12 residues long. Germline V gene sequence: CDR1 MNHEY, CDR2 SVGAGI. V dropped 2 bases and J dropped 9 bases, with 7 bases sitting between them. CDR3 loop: CASSYGPRELFF. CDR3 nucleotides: TGTGCCAGCAGTTACGGACCTCGGGAGCTGTTTTTT.

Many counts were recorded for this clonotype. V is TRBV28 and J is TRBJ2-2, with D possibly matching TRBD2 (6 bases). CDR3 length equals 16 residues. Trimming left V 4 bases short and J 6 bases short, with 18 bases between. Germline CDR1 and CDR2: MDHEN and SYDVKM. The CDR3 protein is CASSSPPGEAAGELFF. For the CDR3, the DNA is TGTGCCAGCAGTTCCCCTCCGGGGGAAGCCGCCGGGGAGCTGTTTTTT.

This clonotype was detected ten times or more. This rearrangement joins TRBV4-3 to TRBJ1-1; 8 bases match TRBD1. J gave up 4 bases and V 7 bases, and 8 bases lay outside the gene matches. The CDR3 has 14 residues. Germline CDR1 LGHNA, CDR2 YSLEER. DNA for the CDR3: TGCGCCAGCACCCCCCGACAGGGGAGCACTGAAGCTTTCTTT. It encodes CASTPRQGSTEAFF.

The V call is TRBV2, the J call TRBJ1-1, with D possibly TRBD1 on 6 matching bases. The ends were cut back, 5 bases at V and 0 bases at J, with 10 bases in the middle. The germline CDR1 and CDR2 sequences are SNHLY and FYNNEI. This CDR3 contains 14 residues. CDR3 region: CASSTGTLNTEAFF. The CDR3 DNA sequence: TGTGCCAGCAGTACCGGGACACTGAACACTGAAGCTTTCTTT. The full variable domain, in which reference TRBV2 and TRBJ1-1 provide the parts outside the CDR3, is EPEVTQTPSHQVTQMGQEVILRCVPISNHLYFYWYRQILGQKVEFLVSFYNNEISEKSEIFDDQFSVERPDGSNFTLKIRSTKLEDSAMYFCASSTGTLNTEAFFGQGTRLTVV.

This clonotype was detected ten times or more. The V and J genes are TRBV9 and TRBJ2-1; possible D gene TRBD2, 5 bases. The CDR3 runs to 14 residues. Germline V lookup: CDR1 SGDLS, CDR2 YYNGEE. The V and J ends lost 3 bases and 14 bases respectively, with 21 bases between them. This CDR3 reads CASSGGGLGPVEFF. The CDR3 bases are TGTGCCAGCAGCGGAGGAGGTCTAGGTCCCGTTGAGTTCTTC.

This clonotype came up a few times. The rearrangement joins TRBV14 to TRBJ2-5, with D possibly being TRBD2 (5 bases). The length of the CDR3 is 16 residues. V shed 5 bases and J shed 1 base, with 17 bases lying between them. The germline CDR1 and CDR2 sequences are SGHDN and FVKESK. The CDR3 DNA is TGTGCCAGCAGCTTACCCGGGATCCTATCCCAAGAGACCCAGTACTTC. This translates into CASSLPGILSQETQYF.

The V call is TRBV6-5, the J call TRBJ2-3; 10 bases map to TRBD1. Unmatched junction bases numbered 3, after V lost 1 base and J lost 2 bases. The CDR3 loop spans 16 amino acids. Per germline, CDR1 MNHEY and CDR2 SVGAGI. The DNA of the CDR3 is TGTGCCAGCAGTTACTACGGGACAGGGGACACAGATACGCAGTATTTT. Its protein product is CASSYYGTGDTDTQYF.

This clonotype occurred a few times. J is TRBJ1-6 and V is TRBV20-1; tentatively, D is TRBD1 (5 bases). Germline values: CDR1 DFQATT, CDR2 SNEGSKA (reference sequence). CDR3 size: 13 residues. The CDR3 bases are TGCAGCCTCCTCTCCCCCGGGGCGAGCCAGTCCCACTTT. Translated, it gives CSLLSPGASQSHF.

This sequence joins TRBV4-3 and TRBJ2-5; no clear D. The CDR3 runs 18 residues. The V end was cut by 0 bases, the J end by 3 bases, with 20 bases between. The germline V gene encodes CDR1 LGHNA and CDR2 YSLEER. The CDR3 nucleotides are TGCGCCAGCAGCCAAGATTGGGCCCCGGCGGCAGCGAAAGAGACCCAGTACTTC. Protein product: CASSQDWAPAAAKETQYF.

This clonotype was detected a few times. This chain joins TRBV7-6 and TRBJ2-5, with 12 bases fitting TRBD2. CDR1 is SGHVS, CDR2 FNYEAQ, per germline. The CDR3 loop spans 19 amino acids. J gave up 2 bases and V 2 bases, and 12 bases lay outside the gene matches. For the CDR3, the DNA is TGTGCCAGCAGCTTATTTATGTGGACTAGCGGGGTGGTACAAGAGACCCAGTACTTC. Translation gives CASSLFMWTSGVVQETQYF.

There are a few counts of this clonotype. The CDR3: CASTPPGWENEQFF. The DNA of the CDR3 is TGTGCCAGCACCCCCCCGGGGTGGGAGAATGAGCAGTTCTTC. The rearrangement links TRBV28 to TRBJ2-1; the D gene is possibly TRBD2 (5 bases). This CDR3 comprises 14 residues. Germline V lookup: CDR1 MDHEN, CDR2 SYDVKM. Trimming took 7 bases from V and 7 from J, leaving 17 bases between them.

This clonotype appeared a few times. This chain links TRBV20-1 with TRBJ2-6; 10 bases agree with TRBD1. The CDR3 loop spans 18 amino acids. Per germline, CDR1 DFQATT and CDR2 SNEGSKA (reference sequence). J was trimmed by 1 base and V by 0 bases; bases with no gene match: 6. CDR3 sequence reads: CSARDRTGGGSGANVLTF. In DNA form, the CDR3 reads TGCAGTGCTAGAGATCGGACAGGGGGAGGATCTGGGGCCAACGTCCTGACTTTC.

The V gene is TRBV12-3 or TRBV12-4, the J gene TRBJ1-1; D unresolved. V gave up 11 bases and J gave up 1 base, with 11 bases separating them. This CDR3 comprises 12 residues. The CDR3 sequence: CAGRKGNTEAFF. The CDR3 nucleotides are TGTGCCGGTAGGAAAGGGAACACTGAAGCTTTCTTT.

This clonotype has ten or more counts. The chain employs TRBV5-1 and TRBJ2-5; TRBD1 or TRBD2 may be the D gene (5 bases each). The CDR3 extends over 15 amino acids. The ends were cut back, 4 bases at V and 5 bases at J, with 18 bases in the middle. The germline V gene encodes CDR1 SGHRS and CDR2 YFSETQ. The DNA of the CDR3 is TGCGCCAGCAGCGAAGCCATGGGGGTATGGGAGACCCAGTACTTC. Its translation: CASSEAMGVWETQYF.

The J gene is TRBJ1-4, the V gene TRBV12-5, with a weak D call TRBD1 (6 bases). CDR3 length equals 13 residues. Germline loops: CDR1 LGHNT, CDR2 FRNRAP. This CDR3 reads CAGSTGNNEKLFF. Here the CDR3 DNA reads TGTGCGGGATCTACAGGGAATAATGAAAAACTGTTTTTT.